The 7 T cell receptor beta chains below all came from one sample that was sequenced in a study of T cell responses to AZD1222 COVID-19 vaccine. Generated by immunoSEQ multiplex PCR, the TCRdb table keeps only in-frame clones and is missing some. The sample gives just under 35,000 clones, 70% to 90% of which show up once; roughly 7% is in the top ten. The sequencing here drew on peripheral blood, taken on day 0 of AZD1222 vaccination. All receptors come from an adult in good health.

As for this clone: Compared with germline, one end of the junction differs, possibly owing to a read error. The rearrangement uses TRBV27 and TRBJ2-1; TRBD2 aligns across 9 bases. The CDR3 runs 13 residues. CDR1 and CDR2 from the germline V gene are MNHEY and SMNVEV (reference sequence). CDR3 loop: CASSLRSAGGQVF. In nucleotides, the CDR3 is TGTGCCAGCAGTTTAAGATCGGCGGGGGGGCAAGTCTTC.

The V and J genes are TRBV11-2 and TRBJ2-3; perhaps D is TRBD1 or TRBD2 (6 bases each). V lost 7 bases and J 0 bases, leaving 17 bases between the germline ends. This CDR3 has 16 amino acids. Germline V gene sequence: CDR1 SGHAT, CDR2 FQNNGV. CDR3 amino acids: CASTQNTGASTDTQYF. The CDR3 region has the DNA TGTGCCAGCACCCAAAACACGGGGGCTAGCACAGATACGCAGTATTTT.

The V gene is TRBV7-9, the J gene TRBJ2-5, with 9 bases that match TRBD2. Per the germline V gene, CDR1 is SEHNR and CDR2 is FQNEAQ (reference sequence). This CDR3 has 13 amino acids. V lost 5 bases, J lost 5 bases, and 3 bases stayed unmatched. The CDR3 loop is CASSGSGGETQYF. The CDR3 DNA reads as TGTGCCAGCAGCGGGAGCGGGGGGGAGACCCAGTACTTC.

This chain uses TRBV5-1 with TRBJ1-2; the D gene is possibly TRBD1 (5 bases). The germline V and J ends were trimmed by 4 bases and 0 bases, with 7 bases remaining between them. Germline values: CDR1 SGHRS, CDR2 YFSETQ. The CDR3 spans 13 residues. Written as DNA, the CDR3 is TGCGCCAGCAGCGAGGGGCCTAACTATGGCTACACCTTC. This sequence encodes CASSEGPNYGYTF.

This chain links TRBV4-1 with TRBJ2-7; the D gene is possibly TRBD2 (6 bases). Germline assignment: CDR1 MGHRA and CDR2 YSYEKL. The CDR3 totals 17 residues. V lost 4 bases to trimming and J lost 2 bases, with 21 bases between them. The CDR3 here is CASSPTSLAPETYEQYF. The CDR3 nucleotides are TGCGCCAGCAGCCCCACCTCTCTAGCGCCTGAAACCTACGAGCAGTACTTC.

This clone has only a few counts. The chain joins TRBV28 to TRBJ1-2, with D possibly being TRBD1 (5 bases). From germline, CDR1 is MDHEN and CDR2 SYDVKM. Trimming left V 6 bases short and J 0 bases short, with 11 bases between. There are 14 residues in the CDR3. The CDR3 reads CASRSGGANYGYTF. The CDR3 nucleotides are TGTGCCAGCAGGTCGGGGGGAGCTAACTATGGCTACACCTTC.

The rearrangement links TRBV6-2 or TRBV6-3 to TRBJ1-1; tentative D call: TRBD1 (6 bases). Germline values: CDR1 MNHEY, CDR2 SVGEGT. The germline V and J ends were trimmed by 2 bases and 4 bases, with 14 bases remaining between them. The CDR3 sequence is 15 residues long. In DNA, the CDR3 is TGTGCCAGCAGTTACCTCCGCGGGGGGCTCACTGAAGCTTTCTTT. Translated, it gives CASSYLRGGLTEAFF.